This T cell receptor beta chain was found in a study of CD8+ T cells in alopecia areata. Regarding the study as a whole: Sequenced scalp T cells also include alphabeta T cells resident in normal skin. Among patients, TCR sharing was less clear than in mice, a difference possibly due in part to HLA diversity in the patient population. Normal scalp had lower clonality than lesional scalp, with alopecia totalis/universalis lesions showing this most strongly.

Of note for this clone: Antigen specificity is unknown.

Germline CDR1 is MDHEN and CDR2 is SYDVKM. Losses at the gene ends were 2 bases for V and 1 base for J; bases not matched to a gene: 11. There are 18 residues in the CDR3. RNA extraction and reverse transcription yielded cDNA as sequencing template. Clones were read by immunoSEQ multiplex PCR, and TCRdb kept only the in-frame ones, dropping some. The sample includes about 4,200 clones, 68% of them seen just once. This chain connects TRBV28 to TRBJ2-3, with TRBD2 identical over 8 bases. The sequence came from a human donor in good health. The specimen was skin. As DNA, the CDR3 is TGTGCCAGCAGTTTAGGAGTGCGGGAGGCGATCCGCACAGATACGCAGTATTTT. Translating gives CASSLGVREAIRTDTQYF.